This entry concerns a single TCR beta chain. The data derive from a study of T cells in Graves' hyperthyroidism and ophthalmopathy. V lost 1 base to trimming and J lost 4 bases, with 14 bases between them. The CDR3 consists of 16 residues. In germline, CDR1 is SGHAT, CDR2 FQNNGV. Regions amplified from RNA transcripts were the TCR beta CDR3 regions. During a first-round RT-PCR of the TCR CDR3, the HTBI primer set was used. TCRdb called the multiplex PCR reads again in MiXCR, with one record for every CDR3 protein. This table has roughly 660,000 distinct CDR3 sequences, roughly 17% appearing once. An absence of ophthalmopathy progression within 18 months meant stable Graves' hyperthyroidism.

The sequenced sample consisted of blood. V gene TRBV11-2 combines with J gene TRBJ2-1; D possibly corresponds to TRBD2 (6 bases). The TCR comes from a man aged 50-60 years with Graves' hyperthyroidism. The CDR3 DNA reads TGTGCCAGCAGCTTAGTGGAACTAGCAGAATACAATGAGCAGTTCTTC. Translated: CASSLVELAEYNEQFF.